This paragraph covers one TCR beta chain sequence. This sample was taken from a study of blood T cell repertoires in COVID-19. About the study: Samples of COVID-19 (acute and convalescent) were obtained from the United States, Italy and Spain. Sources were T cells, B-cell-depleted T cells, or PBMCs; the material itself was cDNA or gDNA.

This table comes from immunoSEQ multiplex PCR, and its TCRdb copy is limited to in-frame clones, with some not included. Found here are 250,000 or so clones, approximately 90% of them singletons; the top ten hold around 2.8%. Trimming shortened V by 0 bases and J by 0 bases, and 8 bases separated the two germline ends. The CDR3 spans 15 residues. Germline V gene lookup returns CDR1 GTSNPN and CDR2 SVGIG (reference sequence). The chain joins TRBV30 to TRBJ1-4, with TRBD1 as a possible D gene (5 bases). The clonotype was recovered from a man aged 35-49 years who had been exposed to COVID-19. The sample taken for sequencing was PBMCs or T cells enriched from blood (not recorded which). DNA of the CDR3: TGTGCCTGGAGTGTACCGGGGGCAACTAATGAAAAACTGTTTTTT. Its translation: CAWSVPGATNEKLFF.